This entry lists 17 T cell receptor beta chains sequenced from one sample in a study of blood T cell repertoires in COVID-19. Assay used: immunoSEQ multiplex PCR; TCRdb lists only in-frame clones, some missing. There are about 190,000 clones in the sample; roughly nine tenths occur only once, and around 1.1% lies in the top ten. Material for sequencing was peripheral blood. The receptors stem from a man in his thirties or forties with acute or convalescent COVID-19.

J is TRBJ2-5 and V is TRBV19, with TRBD1 matching over 9 bases. V shed 7 bases and J 5 bases; nucleotides not matched to a gene: 11. This CDR3 has 15 residues. Germline loops: CDR1 LNHDA, CDR2 SQIVND (reference sequence). The CDR3 loop reads CASTPGTGRSETQYF. The DNA of the CDR3 is TGTGCCAGTACCCCCGGGACAGGGAGGTCGGAGACCCAGTACTTC.

This chain connects TRBV7-9 to TRBJ2-7, with TRBD2 matching 9 bases. The length of the CDR3 is 15 residues. The V segment lost 5 bases and the J segment 2 bases; nucleotides outside the gene matches: 7. Germline assignment: CDR1 SEHNR and CDR2 FQNEAQ (reference sequence). CDR3 DNA: TGTGCCAGCAGCGCAAGAGCGGGGGGCCCCTACGAGCAGTACTTC. This codes for CASSARAGGPYEQYF. The whole variable domain, filled in from reference TRBV7-9 and TRBJ2-7, reads DTGVSQNPRHKITKRGQNVTFRCDPISEHNRLYWYRQTLGQGPEFLTYFQNEAQLEKSRLLSDRFSAERPKGSFSTLEIQRTEQGDSAMYLCASSARAGGPYEQYFGPGTRLTVT.

This clone has a handful of counts. The rearrangement uses TRBV30 and TRBJ2-2; 10 positions agree with TRBD2. Looked up from germline, CDR1 is GTSNPN and CDR2 is SVGIG (reference sequence). The CDR3 totals 14 residues. J gave up 5 bases and V 0 bases, and 0 bases lay outside the gene matches. DNA for the CDR3: TGTGCCTGGAGTGTTAGCGGGGGGACCGGGGAGCTGTTTTTT. Encoded protein: CAWSVSGGTGELFF.

The V call is TRBV28, the J call TRBJ1-3, with TRBD1 as a possible D gene (6 bases). The germline CDR1 and CDR2 sequences are MDHEN and SYDVKM. Trimming stripped 2 bases from V and 0 bases from J, with 11 bases between. The CDR3 has 16 amino acids. The chain's CDR3 is CASSLDDRSSGNTIYF. CDR3 DNA: TGTGCCAGCAGTTTAGACGACAGGAGCTCTGGAAACACCATATATTTT.

V is TRBV7-6 and J is TRBJ2-1; 9 positions match TRBD1. This CDR3 is 15 amino acids long. Germline-derived CDR1 and CDR2 are SGHVS and FNYEAQ. The ends lost 6 bases at V and 5 bases at J; junction bases unmatched: 8. The CDR3 nucleotides are TGTGCCAGCAGTCGTCCCGGGACAGGGAACAATGAGCAGTTCTTC. This translates into CASSRPGTGNNEQFF. The entire variable domain, with the rest obtained from reference TRBV7-6 and TRBJ2-1, is as follows: GAGVSQSPRYKVTKRGQDVALRCDPISGHVSLYWYRQALGQGPEFLTYFNYEAQQDKSGLPNDRFSAERPEGSISTLTIQRTEQRDSAMYRCASSRPGTGNNEQFFGPGTRLTVL.

V is TRBV19 and J is TRBJ1-1; D is perhaps TRBD1 (5 bases). The CDR3 is 13 amino acids. The V gene lost 6 bases and the J gene lost 2 bases, with 10 bases spanning the gap. Germline assignment: CDR1 LNHDA and CDR2 SQIVND (reference sequence). The chain's CDR3 is CASRRGINTEAFF. The CDR3 bases are TGTGCCAGTAGGCGGGGGATAAACACTGAAGCTTTCTTT.

The chain joins TRBV25-1 to TRBJ1-1; 8 bases are a match to TRBD1. Trimming at V came to 6 bases and at J to 1 base, leaving 7 bases not matched to a gene. CDR1 is MGHDK and CDR2 is SYGVNS in the germline V gene. This CDR3 is 15 amino acids long. CDR3 DNA sequence: TGTGCCAGCAGAGCCGGGACAGGATGGAACACTGAAGCTTTCTTT. Translation: CASRAGTGWNTEAFF.

This rearrangement joins TRBV28 to TRBJ1-2; D is unresolved. Germline CDR1 is MDHEN and CDR2 is SYDVKM. The germline V and J ends were trimmed by 5 bases and 5 bases, with 9 bases remaining between them. This CDR3 spans 12 amino acids. The CDR3 here is CASSRNRYGYTF. The DNA of the CDR3 is TGTGCCAGCAGTCGAAATCGGTATGGCTACACCTTC.

This CDR3 is CAVGPGRGQYNEQFF. The CDR3 DNA reads TGTGCCGTTGGGCCGGGCAGGGGGCAATACAATGAGCAGTTCTTC. This chain uses TRBV10-3 with TRBJ2-1, with 8 bases identical to TRBD1. V shed 11 bases and J 4 bases; nucleotides not matched to a gene: 13. From germline, CDR1 is ENHRY and CDR2 SYGVKD. CDR3 size: 15 residues.

The chain combines TRBV28 with TRBJ1-6; TRBD1 matches at 11 bases. CDR3 size: 15 residues. The V and J ends lost 5 bases and 10 bases, in that order; junction bases with no gene match: 7. Germline V gene sequence: CDR1 MDHEN, CDR2 SYDVKM. This CDR3 reads CASSTRDRGSSPLHF. The CDR3, as DNA: TGTGCCAGCAGTACACGGGACAGGGGGAGCTCACCCCTCCACTTT.

Regarding this clone: A junction boundary mismatches the germline segment, possibly from a read error. The V gene is TRBV12-3 or TRBV12-4, the J gene TRBJ2-2; 8 bases are shared with TRBD2. This CDR3 contains 12 residues. CDR3 loop: CASSLASGGLFF. CDR3 sequence (DNA): TGTGCCAGCAGTTTAGCCAGCGGGGGGCTGTTTTTT.

The V gene is TRBV19, the J gene TRBJ1-2; weak D call: TRBD1 (6 bases). Trimming pared 9 bases from V and 4 bases from J, leaving 12 bases between. Germline CDR1 reads LNHDA; CDR2 reads SQIVND (reference sequence). This CDR3 spans 12 amino acids. In DNA, the CDR3 is TGTGCCAGCTGGACAGTCGGCTATGGCTACACCTTC. It specifies CASWTVGYGYTF.

The genes are TRBV3-1 (or the pseudogene TRBV3-2) and TRBJ1-5; D gene ambiguous. Per the germline V gene, CDR1 is LGHDT and CDR2 is YNNKEL (reference sequence). Trimming removed 3 bases from V and 10 bases from J, with 13 bases in between. This CDR3 spans 13 amino acids. This chain's CDR3 is CASSQATVGPQHF. CDR3 nucleotide sequence: TGTGCCAGCAGCCAGGCCACAGTAGGACCCCAGCATTTT.

The chain recombines TRBV4-1 with TRBJ2-1; 9 bases are shared with TRBD2. In germline, CDR1 is MGHRA, CDR2 YSYEKL. Losses at the gene ends were 4 bases for V and 7 bases for J; bases not matched to a gene: 11. The length of the CDR3 is 16 residues. The DNA of the CDR3 is TGCGCCAGCAGCCTAGACTTAGCGGGAGATCGGAATGAGCAGTTCTTC. It encodes CASSLDLAGDRNEQFF.

This rearrangement joins TRBV4-2 to TRBJ2-1; 7 bases are shared with TRBD1. Per germline, CDR1 LGHNA and CDR2 YNFKEQ. The CDR3 has 15 amino acids. The V gene end was trimmed by 4 bases and the J gene end by 6 bases; junction bases not matched to a gene: 9. CDR3 in DNA: TGTGCCAGCAGCCGAAAAGGACAGGCGGGCAATGAGCAGTTCTTC. Amino acid sequence: CASSRKGQAGNEQFF.

This clone occurred once. This rearrangement joins TRBV18 to TRBJ1-2, with D perhaps TRBD1 (6 bases). V was pared by 8 bases and J by 4 bases, with 17 bases between. There are 14 residues in the CDR3. Germline V gives CDR1 KGHSH, CDR2 LQKENI. The CDR3 is CASAYQDSSYGYTF. CDR3 DNA sequence: TGTGCCAGCGCCTATCAGGACAGCTCCTATGGCTACACCTTC.

This clone appeared a few times. The chain couples TRBV11-1 to TRBJ1-4; D gene unclear. The germline V gene has CDR1 SGHAT and CDR2 FQDESV (reference sequence). Trimming stripped 2 bases from V and 7 bases from J, with 8 bases between. This CDR3 is 13 amino acids long. CDR3 in DNA: TGTGCCAGCAGCTTATTTCGGGGTGAAAAACTGTTTTTT. It encodes CASSLFRGEKLFF.